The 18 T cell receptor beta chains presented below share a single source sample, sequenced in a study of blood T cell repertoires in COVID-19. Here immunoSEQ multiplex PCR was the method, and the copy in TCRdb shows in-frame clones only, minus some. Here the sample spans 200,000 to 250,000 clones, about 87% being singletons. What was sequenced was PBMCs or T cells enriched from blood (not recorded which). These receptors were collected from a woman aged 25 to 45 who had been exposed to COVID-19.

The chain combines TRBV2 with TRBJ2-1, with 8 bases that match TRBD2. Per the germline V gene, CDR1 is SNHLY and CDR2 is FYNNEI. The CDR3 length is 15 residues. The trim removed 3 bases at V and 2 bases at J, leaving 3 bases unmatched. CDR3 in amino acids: CASSDTGGAYNEQFF. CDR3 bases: TGTGCCAGCAGTGACACGGGAGGGGCCTACAATGAGCAGTTCTTC.

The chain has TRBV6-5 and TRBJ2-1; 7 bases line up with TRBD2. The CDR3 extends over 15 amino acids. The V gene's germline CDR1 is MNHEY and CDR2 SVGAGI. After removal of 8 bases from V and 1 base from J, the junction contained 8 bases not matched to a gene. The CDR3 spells CASGTNPNSYNEQFF. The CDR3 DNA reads TGTGCCAGCGGGACTAACCCTAATTCCTACAATGAGCAGTTCTTC.

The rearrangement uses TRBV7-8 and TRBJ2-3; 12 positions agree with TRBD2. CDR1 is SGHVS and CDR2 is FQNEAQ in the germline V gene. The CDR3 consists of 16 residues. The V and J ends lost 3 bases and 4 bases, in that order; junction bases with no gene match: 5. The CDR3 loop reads CASSFRTSGIPDTQYF. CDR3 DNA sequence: TGTGCCAGCAGCTTCAGGACTAGCGGGATTCCAGATACGCAGTATTTT.

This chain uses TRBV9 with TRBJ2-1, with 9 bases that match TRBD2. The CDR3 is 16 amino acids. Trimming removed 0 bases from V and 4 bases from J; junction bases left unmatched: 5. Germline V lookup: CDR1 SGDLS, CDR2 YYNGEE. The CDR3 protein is CASSVAGLAGYNEQFF. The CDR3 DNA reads TGTGCCAGCAGCGTAGCAGGGCTAGCGGGGTACAATGAGCAGTTCTTC.

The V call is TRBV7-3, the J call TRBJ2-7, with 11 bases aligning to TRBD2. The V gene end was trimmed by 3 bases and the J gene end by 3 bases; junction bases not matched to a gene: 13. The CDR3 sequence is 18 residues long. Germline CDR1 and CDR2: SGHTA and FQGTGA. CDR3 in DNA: TGTGCCAGCAGCTTGAAAAGACTAGCGGGATCCAGTTACTACGAGCAGTACTTC. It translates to CASSLKRLAGSSYYEQYF.

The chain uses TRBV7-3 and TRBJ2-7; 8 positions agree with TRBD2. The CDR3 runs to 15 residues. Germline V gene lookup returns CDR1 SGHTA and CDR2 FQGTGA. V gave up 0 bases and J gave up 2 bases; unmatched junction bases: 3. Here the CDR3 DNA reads TGTGCCAGCAGCTTAACCCCGGGAGGGCCCTACGAGCAGTACTTC. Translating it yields CASSLTPGGPYEQYF. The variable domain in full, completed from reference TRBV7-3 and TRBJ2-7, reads GAGVSQTPSNKVTEKGKYVELRCDPISGHTALYWYRQSLGQGPEFLIYFQGTGAADDSGLPNDRFFAVRPEGSVSTLKIQRTERGDSAVYLCASSLTPGGPYEQYFGPGTRLTVT.

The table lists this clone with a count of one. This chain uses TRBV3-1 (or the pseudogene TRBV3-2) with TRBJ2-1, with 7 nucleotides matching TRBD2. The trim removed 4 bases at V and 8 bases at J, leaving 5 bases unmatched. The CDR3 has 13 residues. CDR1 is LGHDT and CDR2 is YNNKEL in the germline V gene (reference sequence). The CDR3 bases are TGTGCCAGCAGCCGAGCGGGGAGGGATGAGCAGTTCTTC. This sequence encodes CASSRAGRDEQFF.

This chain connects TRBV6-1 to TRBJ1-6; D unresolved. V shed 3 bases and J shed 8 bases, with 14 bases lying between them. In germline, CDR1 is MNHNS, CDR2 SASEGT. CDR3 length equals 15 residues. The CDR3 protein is CASSDYGPPHSPLHF. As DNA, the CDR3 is TGTGCCAGCAGTGATTATGGGCCCCCACATTCACCCCTCCACTTT.

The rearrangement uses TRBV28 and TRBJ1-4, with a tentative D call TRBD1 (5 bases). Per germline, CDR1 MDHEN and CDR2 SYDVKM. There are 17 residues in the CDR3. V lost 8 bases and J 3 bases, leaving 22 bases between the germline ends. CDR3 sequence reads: CASVAVRWGSANEKLFF. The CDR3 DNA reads TGTGCCAGCGTAGCGGTTCGGTGGGGGTCTGCTAATGAAAAACTGTTTTTT.

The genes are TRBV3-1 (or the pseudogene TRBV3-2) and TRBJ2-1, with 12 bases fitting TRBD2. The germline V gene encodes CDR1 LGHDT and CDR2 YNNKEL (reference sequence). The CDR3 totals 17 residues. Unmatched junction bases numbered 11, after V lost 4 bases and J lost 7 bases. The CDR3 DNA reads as TGTGCCAGCAGCCTGCGTACTAGCGGGAGGTCCCAAAATGAGCAGTTCTTC. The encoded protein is CASSLRTSGRSQNEQFF.

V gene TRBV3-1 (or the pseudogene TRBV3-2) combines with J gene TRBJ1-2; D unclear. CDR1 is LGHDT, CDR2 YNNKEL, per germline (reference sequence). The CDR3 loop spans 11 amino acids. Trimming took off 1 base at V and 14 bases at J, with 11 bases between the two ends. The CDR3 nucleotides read TGTGCCAGCAGCCAAGGTGGCCAGAATACCTTC. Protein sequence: CASSQGGQNTF.

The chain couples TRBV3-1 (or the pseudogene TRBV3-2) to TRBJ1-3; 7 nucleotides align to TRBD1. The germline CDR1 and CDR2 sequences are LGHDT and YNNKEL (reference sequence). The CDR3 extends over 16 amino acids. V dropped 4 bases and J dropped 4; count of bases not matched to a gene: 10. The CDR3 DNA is TGTGCCAGCAGCCCCCTAGGGACAGTAGAGGGAAACACCATATATTTT. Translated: CASSPLGTVEGNTIYF.

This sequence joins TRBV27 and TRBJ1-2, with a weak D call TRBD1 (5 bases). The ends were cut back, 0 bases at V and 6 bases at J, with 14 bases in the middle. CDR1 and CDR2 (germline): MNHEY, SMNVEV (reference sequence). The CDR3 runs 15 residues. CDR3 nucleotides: TGTGCCAGCAGTTTATCGGAGGGGACCCCCGATGGCTACACCTTC. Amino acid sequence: CASSLSEGTPDGYTF.

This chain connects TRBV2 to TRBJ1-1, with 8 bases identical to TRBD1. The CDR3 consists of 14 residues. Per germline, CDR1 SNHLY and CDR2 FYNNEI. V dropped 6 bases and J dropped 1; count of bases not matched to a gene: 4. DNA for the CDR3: TGTGCCAGCAGGGACAGGGAGGCGAACACTGAAGCTTTCTTT. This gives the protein CASRDREANTEAFF.

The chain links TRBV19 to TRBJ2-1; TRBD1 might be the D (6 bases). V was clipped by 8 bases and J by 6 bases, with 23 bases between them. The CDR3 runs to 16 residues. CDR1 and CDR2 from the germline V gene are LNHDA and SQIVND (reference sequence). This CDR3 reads CASGTPGQRLVNEQFF. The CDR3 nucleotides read TGTGCCAGTGGAACCCCGGGACAACGCTTGGTCAATGAGCAGTTCTTC.

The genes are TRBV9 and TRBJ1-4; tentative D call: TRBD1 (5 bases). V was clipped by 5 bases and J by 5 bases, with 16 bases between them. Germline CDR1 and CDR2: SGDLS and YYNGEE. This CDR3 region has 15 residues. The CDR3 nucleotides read TGTGCCAGCAGTTCATCTGGCCGGGGGAATGAAAAACTGTTTTTT. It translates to CASSSSGRGNEKLFF.

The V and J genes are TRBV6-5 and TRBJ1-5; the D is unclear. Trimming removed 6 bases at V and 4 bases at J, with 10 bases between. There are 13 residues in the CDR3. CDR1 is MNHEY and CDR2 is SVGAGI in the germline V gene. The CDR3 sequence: CASREGGNQPQHF. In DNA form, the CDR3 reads TGTGCCAGCAGGGAGGGAGGGAATCAGCCCCAGCATTTT.

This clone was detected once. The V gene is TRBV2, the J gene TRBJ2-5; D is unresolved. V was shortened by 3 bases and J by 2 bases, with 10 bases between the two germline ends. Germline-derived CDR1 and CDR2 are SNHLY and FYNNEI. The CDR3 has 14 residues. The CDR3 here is CASSDGLIQETQYF. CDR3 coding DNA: TGTGCCAGCAGTGATGGGCTGATTCAAGAGACCCAGTACTTC. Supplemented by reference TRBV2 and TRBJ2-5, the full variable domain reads EPEVTQTPSHQVTQMGQEVILRCVPISNHLYFYWYRQILGQKVEFLVSFYNNEISEKSEIFDDQFSVERPDGSNFTLKIRSTKLEDSAMYFCASSDGLIQETQYFGPGTRLLVL.